Presented here are 13 T cell receptor beta chains from one specimen sequenced in a study of Ad26.COV2.S vaccination and SARS-CoV-2 variants. Profiled with immunoSEQ multiplex PCR; TCRdb holds only in-frame clones, not every one. Among 350,000 to 500,000 clones listed, roughly 89% were seen once. The treatment here: roughly 20 received Ad26.COV2.S at low or high dose, single or two shots; a few received placebo; per-sample allocation not given. On day 63 after the first injection, vaccine and placebo recipients gave samples. The material sequenced was peripheral blood, taken in a trial of Ad26.COV2.S vaccine versus placebo. Receptors originate from a person between 18 and 60 years old who received the Ad26.COV2.S COVID-19 vaccine or a placebo.

This sequence joins TRBV10-3 and TRBJ2-2, with D possibly TRBD2 on 6 matching bases. The CDR3 runs to 17 residues. The germline CDR1 and CDR2 sequences are ENHRY and SYGVKD. Trimming removed 11 bases from V and 2 bases from J, with 24 bases in between. The CDR3, as DNA: TGTGCCTCCCGACTAGGCGGGCGGCCCCCTAACACCGGGGAGCTGTTTTTT. Its protein is CASRLGGRPPNTGELFF.

The chain couples TRBV14 to TRBJ2-7; 11 positions agree with TRBD2. V trimming: 1 base; J trimming: 3 bases; junction bases outside the gene matches: 17. This CDR3 has 20 amino acids. The V gene's germline CDR1 is SGHDN and CDR2 FVKESK. The CDR3 bases are TGTGCCAGCAGCCAAGTTCCCCGAACCTTGACTAGCGGGACGCACTACGAGCAGTACGTC. Translating it yields CASSQVPRTLTSGTHYEQYV.

The rearrangement uses TRBV5-4 and TRBJ2-1; perhaps TRBD2 as D (7 bases). The germline V and J ends were trimmed by 3 bases and 0 bases, with 19 bases remaining between them. Germline V lookup: CDR1 SGHNT, CDR2 YYREEE (reference sequence). The CDR3 is 18 residues long. In DNA form, the CDR3 reads TGTGCCAGCAGCTGGGGGGGCGGTAGCGGTCTCTCCTACAATGAGCAGTTCTTC. Translating gives CASSWGGGSGLSYNEQFF.

This chain links TRBV7-8 with TRBJ2-3, with 12 positions matching TRBD2. The V and J ends lost 3 bases and 4 bases, in that order; junction bases with no gene match: 8. From germline, CDR1 is SGHVS and CDR2 FQNEAQ. This CDR3 has 17 residues. CDR3: CASSFQLAGGGADTQYF. CDR3 DNA sequence: TGTGCCAGCAGCTTTCAACTAGCGGGAGGTGGTGCAGATACGCAGTATTTT.

The rearrangement joins TRBV3-1 (or the pseudogene TRBV3-2) to TRBJ1-2; D remains ambiguous. Trimming left V 1 base short and J 4 bases short, with 16 bases between. The CDR3 runs 16 residues. The germline gives CDR1 LGHDT, CDR2 YNNKEL (reference sequence). The CDR3 here is CASSQVTAHRPYGYTF. The CDR3 region has the DNA TGTGCCAGCAGCCAAGTAACAGCTCATCGTCCCTATGGCTACACCTTC.

The chain links TRBV6-5 to TRBJ1-1; D ambiguous. Germline V gene sequence: CDR1 MNHEY, CDR2 SVGAGI. V was cut by 5 bases and J by 1 base, with 11 bases left in between. The CDR3 runs 14 residues. The CDR3 bases are TGTGCCAGCAGTACCCACCTACCGAACACTGAAGCTTTCTTT. It encodes CASSTHLPNTEAFF.

This chain connects TRBV20-1 to TRBJ1-1, with a weak D call TRBD1 (6 bases). In germline, CDR1 is DFQATT, CDR2 SNEGSKA (reference sequence). The CDR3 has 9 residues. The V gene lost 7 bases and the J gene lost 10 bases, with 10 bases spanning the gap. CDR3 sequence (DNA): TGCAGTGTGGGGGCCACAGCTTTCTTT. Protein: CSVGATAFF.

This clone is a singleton in its sample. The chain is built from TRBV6-1 and TRBJ2-1; TRBD1 is a possible D gene (6 bases). Per the germline V gene, CDR1 is MNHNS and CDR2 is SASEGT. This CDR3 is 14 amino acids long. Trimming removed 2 bases from V and 5 bases from J, with 10 bases in between. In DNA form, the CDR3 reads TGTGCCAGCAGTGAATACAGGGAACACAATGAGCAGTTCTTC. It is translated as CASSEYREHNEQFF.

The chain couples TRBV27 to TRBJ2-1, with D tentatively TRBD2 (7 bases). The V end was cut by 4 bases, the J end by 8 bases, with 15 bases between. The germline V gene has CDR1 MNHEY and CDR2 SMNVEV (reference sequence). The CDR3 contains 14 residues. Here the CDR3 reads CASSSRGASDEQFF. As DNA, the CDR3 is TGTGCCAGCAGTTCCCGGGGGGCATCCGATGAGCAGTTCTTC.

This clone was detected only once. V gene TRBV7-2 combines with J gene TRBJ1-1, with D tentatively TRBD1 (5 bases). The length of the CDR3 is 17 residues. Trimming pared 1 base from V and 0 bases from J, leaving 15 bases between. Germline CDR1 SGHTA, CDR2 FQGNSA. The CDR3 DNA reads as TGTGCCAGCAGCTTAGGTGGAGGGCAGGGTTTGAACACTGAAGCTTTCTTT. Translation: CASSLGGGQGLNTEAFF. Using reference TRBV7-2 and TRBJ1-1 for the parts outside the CDR3, the full variable domain is GAGVSQSPSNKVTEKGKDVELRCDPISGHTALYWYRQSLGQGLEFLIYFQGNSAPDKSGLPSDRFSAERTGGSVSTLTIQRTQQEDSAVYLCASSLGGGQGLNTEAFFGQGTRLTVV.

The chain's CDR3 is CASSPPGLAGTQYF. For the CDR3, the DNA is TGTGCCAGCAGTCCCCCGGGACTAGCGGGGACGCAGTACTTC. The chain combines TRBV6-5 with TRBJ2-7, with TRBD2 identical over 13 bases. The CDR3 is 14 residues long. The germline V gene has CDR1 MNHEY and CDR2 SVGAGI. The V segment lost 5 bases and the J segment 9 bases; nucleotides outside the gene matches: 7.

This clone has just a few counts. V gene TRBV28 combines with J gene TRBJ1-6; TRBD1 aligns across 8 bases. Germline V gene sequence: CDR1 MDHEN, CDR2 SYDVKM. Trimming at V came to 8 bases and at J to 6 bases, leaving 6 bases not matched to a gene. CDR3 length: 14 amino acids. Here the CDR3 reads CASAADRVNSPLHF. Here the CDR3 DNA reads TGTGCCAGCGCCGCGGACAGGGTTAATTCACCCCTCCACTTT. Together with reference TRBV28 and TRBJ1-6, the CDR3 gives the full variable domain: DVKVTQSSRYLVKRTGEKVFLECVQDMDHENMFWYRQDPGLGLRLIYFSYDVKMKEKGDIPEGYSVSREKKERFSLILESASTNQTSMYLCASAADRVNSPLHFGNGTRLTVT.

The chain employs TRBV4-1 and TRBJ1-2; 9 nucleotides agree with TRBD1. The V and J ends lost 3 bases and 5 bases, in that order; junction bases with no gene match: 4. Germline CDR1 reads MGHRA; CDR2 reads YSYEKL. This CDR3 has 14 amino acids. The CDR3 nucleotides read TGCGCCAGCAGCCACCACGGACAGGGGTATGGCTACACCTTC. Protein product: CASSHHGQGYGYTF.